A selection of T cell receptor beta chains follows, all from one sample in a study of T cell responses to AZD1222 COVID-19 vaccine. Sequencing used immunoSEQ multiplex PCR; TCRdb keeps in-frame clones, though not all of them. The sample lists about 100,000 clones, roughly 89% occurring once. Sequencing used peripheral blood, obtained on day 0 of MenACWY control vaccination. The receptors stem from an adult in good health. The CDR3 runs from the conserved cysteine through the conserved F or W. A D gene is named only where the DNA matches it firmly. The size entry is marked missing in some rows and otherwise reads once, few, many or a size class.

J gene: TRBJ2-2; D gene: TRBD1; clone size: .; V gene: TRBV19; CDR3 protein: CASSIGQGAGNTGELFF; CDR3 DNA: TGTGCCAGTAGTATAGGACAGGGGGCGGGTAACACCGGGGAGCTGTTTTTT
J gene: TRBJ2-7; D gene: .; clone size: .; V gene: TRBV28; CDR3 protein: CASSRRGYEQYF; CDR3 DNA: TGTGCCAGCAGTAGGAGAGGTTACGAGCAGTACTTC
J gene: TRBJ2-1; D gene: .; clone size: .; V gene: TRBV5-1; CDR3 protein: CASSLGPLGASYNEQFF; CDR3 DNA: TGCGCCAGCAGCTTGGGGCCGCTAGGTGCCTCCTACAATGAGCAGTTCTTC
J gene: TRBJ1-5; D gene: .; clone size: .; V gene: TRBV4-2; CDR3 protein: CASSQDWQDQPQHF; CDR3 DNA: TGTGCCAGCAGCCAAGATTGGCAGGATCAGCCCCAGCATTTT
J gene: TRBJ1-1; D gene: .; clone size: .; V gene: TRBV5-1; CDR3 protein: CASSLLGRDTEAFF; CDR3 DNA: TGCGCCAGCAGCTTGCTGGGTCGAGACACTGAAGCTTTCTTT
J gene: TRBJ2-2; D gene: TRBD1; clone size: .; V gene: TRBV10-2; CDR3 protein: CASRGQMNTGELFF; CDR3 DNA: TGCGCCAGCAGGGGACAGATGAACACCGGGGAGCTGTTTTTT
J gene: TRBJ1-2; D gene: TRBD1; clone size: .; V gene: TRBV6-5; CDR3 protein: CASSWTGANLNYGYTF; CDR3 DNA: TGTGCCAGCAGTTGGACAGGGGCCAACCTTAACTATGGCTACACCTTC
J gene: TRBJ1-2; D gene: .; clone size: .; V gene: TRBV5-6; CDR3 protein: CASSTLGQGFDYGYTF; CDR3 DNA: TGTGCCAGCAGCACCTTGGGGCAGGGATTTGACTATGGCTACACCTTC
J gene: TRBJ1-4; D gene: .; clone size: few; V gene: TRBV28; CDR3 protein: CASSFRGGGEKLFF; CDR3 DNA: TGTGCCAGCAGTTTTCGGGGGGGTGGTGAAAAACTGTTTTTT
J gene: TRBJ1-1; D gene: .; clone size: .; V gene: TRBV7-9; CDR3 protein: CASSLGETEAFF; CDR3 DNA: TGTGCCAGCAGCTTAGGCGAGACTGAAGCTTTCTTT
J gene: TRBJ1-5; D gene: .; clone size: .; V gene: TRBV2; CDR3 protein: CASSDPLNQPQHF; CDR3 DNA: TGTGCCAGCAGTGACCCCCTAAATCAGCCCCAGCATTTT